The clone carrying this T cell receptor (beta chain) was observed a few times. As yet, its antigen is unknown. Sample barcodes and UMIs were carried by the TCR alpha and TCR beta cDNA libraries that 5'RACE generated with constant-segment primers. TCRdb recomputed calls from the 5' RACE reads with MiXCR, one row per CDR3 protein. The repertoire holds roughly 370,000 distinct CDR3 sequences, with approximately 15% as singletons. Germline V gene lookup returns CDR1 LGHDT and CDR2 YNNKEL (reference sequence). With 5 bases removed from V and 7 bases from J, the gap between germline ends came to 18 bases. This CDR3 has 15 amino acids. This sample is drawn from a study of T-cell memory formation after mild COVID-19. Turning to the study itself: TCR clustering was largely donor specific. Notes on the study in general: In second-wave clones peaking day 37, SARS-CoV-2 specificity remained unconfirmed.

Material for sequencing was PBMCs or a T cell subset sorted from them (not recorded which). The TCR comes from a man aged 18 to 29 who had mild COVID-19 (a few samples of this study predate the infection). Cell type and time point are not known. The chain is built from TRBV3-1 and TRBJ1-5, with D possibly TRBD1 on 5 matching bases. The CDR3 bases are TGTGCCAGCAGCACCCAAGCCGGGGGAGGGCAGCCCCAGCATTTT. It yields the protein CASSTQAGGGQPQHF.